This T cell receptor beta chain was captured by sequencing in a study of blood T cell repertoires in COVID-19. Here immunoSEQ multiplex PCR was the method, and the copy in TCRdb shows in-frame clones only, minus some. The sample carries about 200,000 clones, 85% recorded once. The material sequenced was PBMCs or T cells enriched from blood (not recorded which). The clonotype originates from a man between 35 and 55 years old who had recovered from COVID-19.

CDR3 residues: CASSRLQGPEQYF. The CDR3 DNA reads TGTGCCAGCAGCCGGCTACAGGGACCCGAGCAGTACTTC. The V call is TRBV4-2, the J call TRBJ2-7; D possibly corresponds to TRBD1 (6 bases). This CDR3 is 13 amino acids long. Germline V lookup: CDR1 LGHNA, CDR2 YNFKEQ. The V end was cut by 4 bases, the J end by 6 bases, with 13 bases between.